A selection of T cell receptor beta chains follows, all from one sample in a study of blood T cells in healthy people across ages. In TCRdb, the 5' RACE reads were re-called with MiXCR into one record per CDR3 protein. The data show around 970,000 distinct CDR3 sequences, roughly 51% seen once. The sample comprised blood. All receptors derive from a woman aged 60-70 years in good health. The CDR3 runs from the conserved cysteine through the conserved F or W. D genes are given only for firm matches. Clone size, where shown, is once, few, many, or a class for clones that have expanded.

once	TRBJ2-4	TRBV7-3	TRBD1	TGTGCCAGCAGCTTAAGACAGGGGACGGACATTCAGTACTTC	CASSLRQGTDIQYF
.	TRBJ2-1	TRBV6-1	TRBD2	TGTGCCAGCAGTCCCCTAGCGGGAGACATAAATGAGCAGTTCTTC	CASSPLAGDINEQFF
.	TRBJ2-2	TRBV20-1	.	TGCAGTGCTAGACATTTTGGGGGGCTAAGAGAGCTGTTTTTT	CSARHFGGLRELFF
.	TRBJ2-1	TRBV5-4	.	TGTGCCAGCAGCTTGGTTAGTCCGGATGAGCAGTTCTTC	CASSLVSPDEQFF
.	TRBJ2-7	TRBV4-1	.	TGCGCCAGCAGCCAACTTGGTGTCGCAGGGTTCTACGACGAGCAGTACTTC	CASSQLGVAGFYDEQYF
.	TRBJ2-2	TRBV12-3/TRBV12-4	.	TGTGCCAGCCGACCCCCGCTAGCGCCCTGGGGAACCGGGGAGCTGTTTTTT	CASRPPLAPWGTGELFF
.	TRBJ2-7	TRBV12-3/TRBV12-4	.	TGTGCCAGCAGTTTAGACGGGGGCATCACCTACGAGCAGTACTTC	CASSLDGGITYEQYF
once	TRBJ2-7	TRBV28	.	TGTGCCAGCAGTTTATTGTTTTTGCGGGACCAACAGTACTTC	CASSLLFLRDQQYF
few	TRBJ2-6	TRBV19	.	TGTGCCAGTAGTTCCCCAGGGGTTGGGGCCAACGTCCTGACTTTC	CASSSPGVGANVLTF
.	TRBJ1-2	TRBV25-1	.	TGTGCCAGCAGTGAACGTGGGATCAACTATGGCTACACCTTC	CASSERGINYGYTF
.	TRBJ1-1	TRBV18	TRBD1	TGTGCCAGCTCACCAGGGACAGGGTTAGATGAAGCTTTCTTT	CASSPGTGLDEAFF
.	TRBJ2-1	TRBV29-1	TRBD2	TGCAGCGTGAGCTGGACTAGCGGGAGGGCCTTCCTAGACAATGAGCAGTTCTTC	CSVSWTSGRAFLDNEQFF
many	TRBJ2-3	TRBV4-1	.	TGCGCCAGCAGCCAGACCCTGGATACGCAGTATTTT	CASSQTLDTQYF
.	TRBJ2-7	TRBV20-1	TRBD2	TGCAGTCGGCGCCCGGGACTAGCTTCCTACGAGCAGTACTTC	CSRRPGLASYEQYF
few	TRBJ2-7	TRBV4-3	.	TGCGCCAGCAGCCAAGATTACGGGGGCTTGTACGAGCAGTACTTC	CASSQDYGGLYEQYF
.	TRBJ2-3	TRBV4-1	.	TGCGCCAGCCGAGGAGAGCGGATCACAGATACGCAGTATTTT	CASRGERITDTQYF
few	TRBJ2-7	TRBV29-1	TRBD1	TGCAGCGTTGAAGCGACTTCCCGACAGGGTTCGTCCTACGAGCAGTACTTC	CSVEATSRQGSSYEQYF
few	TRBJ2-7	TRBV11-2	TRBD1	TGTGCCAGCAGCCCGACCAACCGACAGGGAACCTACGAGCAGTACTTC	CASSPTNRQGTYEQYF
.	TRBJ2-5	TRBV6-5	.	TGTGCCAGCAGTTACTTAGGTTTTGAGACCCAGTACTTC	CASSYLGFETQYF
few	TRBJ1-4	TRBV7-9	.	TGTGCCAGCAGCTCGGGACTCAGTAATGAAAAACTGTTTTTT	CASSSGLSNEKLFF
.	TRBJ2-4	TRBV16	TRBD2	TGTGCCAGCAGCCCTCTAGGGGAGGGGGCCAAAAACATTCAGTACTTC	CASSPLGEGAKNIQYF
.	TRBJ2-6	TRBV4-1	TRBD1	TGCGCCAGCAGCCAACCGACAGGGAAAGCCAACGTCCTGACTTTC	CASSQPTGKANVLTF
.	TRBJ1-5	TRBV7-2	TRBD1	TGTGCCAGCAGCTTAACGAATACAGGGGTGAGACAGCCCCAGCATTTT	CASSLTNTGVRQPQHF
once	TRBJ2-3	TRBV5-5	.	TGTGCCAGCAGCTTGGGGCAATATGGGCAGTATTTT	CASSLGQYGQYF
.	TRBJ1-1	TRBV28	.	TGTGCCAGCAGTTTTCCCCCTCGCGAAGCTTTCTTT	CASSFPPREAFF